Detailed here is one T cell receptor beta chain. The CDR3 has 15 amino acids. Germline-derived CDR1 and CDR2 are SEHNR and FQNEAQ (reference sequence). The germline V and J ends were trimmed by 2 bases and 8 bases, with 13 bases remaining between them. Source study methods: Counts of nucleated cells, estimated from reference gene primer amplification, were obtained. Clones were sequenced by immunoSEQ multiplex PCR, and TCRdb holds only the in-frame ones, with some missing. The V and J calls and clone size were taken over from that table, and D and trimming were inferred from the DNA. The sample has some 98,000 clones, under 90% seen once. The sample originates from a study of blood T cell repertoires in COVID-19. As for the study in general: The study drew acute and convalescent COVID-19 samples from the United States, Italy and Spain. PBMCs, B-cell-depleted T cells, or T cells provided the cDNA or gDNA that made up the material.

The sequence was obtained from a human donor in a cohort sampled during active COVID-19. This chain connects TRBV7-9 to TRBJ1-6, with unresolved D. Sample: peripheral blood. The CDR3 sequence is CASSLPGNVDSPLHF. The CDR3 DNA follows: TGTGCCAGCAGCTTACCGGGGAATGTCGATTCACCCCTCCACTTT.